These T cell receptor beta chains were read from a single sample in a study of T-cell reconstitution after alpha-beta-depleted transplantation in children. TCRdb analysed the PCR reads with MiXCR anew, one entry per CDR3 protein. The data hold almost 600,000 distinct CDR3 sequences, with roughly 27% observed a single time. The sequenced sample was PBMCs, obtained before TCRalphabeta/CD19-depleted stem cell transplant. All receptors derive from a boy under three years old with Wiskott-Aldrich syndrome, due to receive a stem cell transplant. CDR3s include the opening cysteine and the closing phenylalanine or tryptophan. A D gene is named only where the DNA matches it firmly. Expanded clones are given a class, and other clones once, few, many or no size at all.

CDR3 length	J gene	V gene	D gene	clone size	CDR3 protein	CDR3 DNA
16	TRBJ1-6	TRBV10-3	TRBD1	.	CAISEARTGGNSPLHF	TGTGCCATCAGTGAGGCAAGGACAGGGGGCAATTCACCCCTCCACTTT
15	TRBJ2-1	TRBV12-3/TRBV12-4	TRBD2	few	CASSFLAGGDNEQFF	TGTGCCAGCAGTTTCCTAGCGGGAGGGGACAATGAGCAGTTCTTC
14	TRBJ2-2	TRBV5-6	TRBD1	.	CASSKTGGTGELFF	TGTGCCAGCAGCAAAACAGGGGGCACCGGGGAGCTGTTTTTT
12	TRBJ2-3	TRBV19	.	.	CASSTPGDTQYF	TGTGCCAGTAGTACCCCAGGGGATACGCAGTATTTT
14	TRBJ2-1	TRBV2	.	few	CASSELVFYNEQFF	TGTGCCAGCAGTGAACTAGTTTTCTACAATGAGCAGTTCTTC
16	TRBJ1-1	TRBV5-1	TRBD1	.	CASSWGLRTGRPEAFF	TGCGCCAGCAGCTGGGGCCTTCGGACAGGACGCCCTGAAGCTTTCTTT
15	TRBJ2-5	TRBV5-6	TRBD2	.	CASSNQLAGVETQYF	TGTGCCAGCAGCAACCAACTAGCGGGAGTAGAGACCCAGTACTTC
16	TRBJ2-1	TRBV7-3	.	few	CASSLIKSSSYNEQFF	TGTGCCAGCAGCTTAATAAAGTCTTCCTCCTACAATGAGCAGTTCTTC
14	TRBJ2-1	TRBV12-3/TRBV12-4	.	few	CASTWGDWYNEQFF	TGTGCCAGCACCTGGGGGGACTGGTACAATGAGCAGTTCTTC
14	TRBJ2-7	TRBV12-3/TRBV12-4	TRBD1	many	CASSRDRVSYEQYF	TGTGCCAGCAGCCGAGACAGGGTCTCCTACGAGCAGTACTTC
14	TRBJ2-1	TRBV20-1	TRBD1	.	CSAGDRGSYNEQFF	TGCAGTGCTGGCGACAGGGGGTCCTACAATGAGCAGTTCTTC
12	TRBJ1-5	TRBV20-1	.	many	CSARRGDQPQHF	TGCAGTGCTAGACGGGGGGATCAGCCCCAGCATTTT
14	TRBJ2-7	TRBV9	TRBD1	few	CASSPQTGTYEQYF	TGTGCCAGCAGCCCTCAGACAGGGACCTACGAGCAGTACTTC
15	TRBJ2-7	TRBV25-1	.	.	CASSAFIRDSYEQYF	TGTGCCAGCAGTGCTTTTATCAGGGATTCCTACGAGCAGTACTTC
18	TRBJ2-6	TRBV28	.	.	CASSPAGRYSSGANVLTF	TGTGCCAGCAGTCCCGCGGGGAGGTACAGCTCTGGGGCCAACGTCCTGACTTTC
13	TRBJ2-3	TRBV7-9	.	.	CASSDNMADTQYF	TGTGCCAGCAGCGATAATATGGCAGATACGCAGTATTTT
13	TRBJ1-6	TRBV12-3/TRBV12-4	.	.	CASSFPGRSPLHF	TGTGCCAGCAGTTTCCCGGGGCGATCACCCCTCCACTTT
16	TRBJ1-1	TRBV7-2	.	.	CASSLGGQAGATEAFF	TGTGCCAGCAGCTTAGGTGGGCAGGCTGGGGCGACTGAAGCTTTCTTT
13	TRBJ2-5	TRBV20-1	.	few	CSASKSTQETQYF	TGCAGTGCTAGCAAGTCAACCCAAGAGACCCAGTACTTC
15	TRBJ2-2	TRBV4-1	.	.	CASSQVAPDTGELFF	TGCGCCAGCAGCCAAGTTGCCCCCGACACCGGGGAGCTGTTTTTT
15	TRBJ2-1	TRBV12-3/TRBV12-4	TRBD2	.	CASRPLAGVGNEQFF	TGTGCCAGCAGGCCTCTAGCGGGAGTGGGGAATGAGCAGTTCTTC
13	TRBJ2-2	TRBV29-1	.	many	CSVDVEVTGELFF	TGCAGCGTTGACGTTGAGGTTACCGGGGAGCTGTTTTTT
12	TRBJ2-3	TRBV29-1	.	few	CSVDRGTDTQYF	TGCAGCGTTGACAGGGGCACAGATACGCAGTATTTT
15	TRBJ2-1	TRBV5-1	TRBD2	few	CASSLSASGSNEQFF	TGCGCCAGCAGCTTGAGTGCTAGCGGGAGCAATGAGCAGTTCTTC
15	TRBJ2-1	TRBV6-5	TRBD2	.	CASSYFPGLVGEQFF	TGTGCCAGCAGTTACTTTCCGGGACTAGTCGGTGAGCAGTTCTTC
23	TRBJ2-3	TRBV10-3	TRBD2	few	CAISVPLAGGLDANNASTDTQYF	TGTGCCATCAGTGTCCCCCTAGCGGGAGGCCTCGACGCAAATAATGCTAGCACAGATACGCAGTATTTT
16	TRBJ2-1	TRBV6-1	TRBD2	few	CASSPPGLARKNEQFF	TGTGCCAGCAGTCCGCCGGGACTAGCGAGGAAAAATGAGCAGTTCTTC
14	TRBJ2-7	TRBV29-1	TRBD2	.	CSVGRLAGEGEQYF	TGCAGCGTTGGCCGGCTAGCGGGAGAGGGCGAGCAGTACTTC
13	TRBJ2-7	TRBV6-1	.	few	CASRKELAYEQYF	TGTGCCAGCAGGAAAGAACTAGCTTACGAGCAGTACTTC
14	TRBJ2-2	TRBV20-1	.	.	CSARGEGNTGELFF	TGCAGTGCTAGGGGCGAAGGGAACACCGGGGAGCTGTTTTTT
15	TRBJ2-1	TRBV20-1	.	.	CSARPGQSSYNEQFF	TGCAGTGCTAGACCTGGACAGAGCTCCTACAATGAGCAGTTCTTC
13	TRBJ2-5	TRBV2	.	.	CARVRDSQETQYF	TGTGCCAGGGTTAGGGACTCCCAAGAGACCCAGTACTTC
15	TRBJ2-2	TRBV9	.	many	CASSVVGRNTGELFF	TGTGCCAGCAGCGTAGTTGGGAGGAACACCGGGGAGCTGTTTTTT
16	TRBJ1-2	TRBV4-1	.	.	CASSQDPGLANYGYTF	TGCGCCAGCAGCCAAGATCCCGGTCTTGCTAACTATGGCTACACCTTC
14	TRBJ1-1	TRBV20-1	.	few	CSAMRPTGNTEAFF	TGCAGTGCTATGAGGCCGACAGGGAACACTGAAGCTTTCTTT
14	TRBJ2-1	TRBV5-1	TRBD2	.	CASSLLAGAVEQFF	TGCGCCAGCAGCCTTCTAGCGGGAGCGGTTGAGCAGTTCTTC
15	TRBJ1-1	TRBV5-1	.	once	CASSLQWGLNTEAFF	TGCGCCAGCAGCTTGCAATGGGGGCTGAACACTGAAGCTTTCTTT
16	TRBJ2-7	TRBV10-3	TRBD1	few	CAISESTGTGIREQYF	TGTGCCATCAGTGAGTCGACAGGGACAGGGATACGAGAGCAGTACTTC
14	TRBJ2-3	TRBV12-3/TRBV12-4	TRBD2	.	CASSLGGGPNTQYF	TGTGCCAGCAGTTTAGGGGGAGGGCCGAATACGCAGTATTTT
16	TRBJ2-2	TRBV4-1	.	.	CASSLRIADKTGELFF	TGCGCCAGCAGCCTAAGAATAGCGGATAAAACCGGGGAGCTGTTTTTT
18	TRBJ2-5	TRBV6-1	.	few	CASSEAITGLLRGETQYF	TGTGCCAGCAGTGAAGCGATAACAGGACTTCTACGCGGGGAGACCCAGTACTTC
14	TRBJ1-1	TRBV12-3/TRBV12-4	.	many	CASTLGTVNTEAFF	TGTGCCAGCACCCTAGGGACGGTCAACACTGAAGCTTTCTTT
11	TRBJ1-2	TRBV20-1	.	few	CSGRGVYGYTF	TGCAGCGGCCGTGGTGTCTATGGCTACACCTTC